This TCR beta chain comes out of a study of CD8 T cells in Susac syndrome. Trimming pared 5 bases from V and 0 bases from J, leaving 14 bases between. CDR3 length: 16 amino acids. CDR1 is MNHEY, CDR2 SMNVEV, per germline (reference sequence). Reverse transcription of roughly 0.45 to 1 ug RNA was performed with random hexamers. Amplification of TCR beta CDR3 was carried out by immunoSEQ multiplex PCR, which covered 54 Vbeta and 13 Jbeta segments. TCRdb re-derived calls from the immunoSEQ multiplex PCR reads in MiXCR, one entry per CDR3 protein. The table shows about 73,000 distinct CDR3 sequences, with over 85% occurring only once. Sequencing of TCR beta, carried out with a high-throughput approach, was applied to CD8+ and CD4+ T cells from the blood. The multiple sclerosis control group consisted of treatment-naive patients whose relapsing-remitting disease, which was either stable or active, fulfilled revised McDonald criteria.

The sequenced sample was CD8+ T cells from PBMCs. The source of this sequence is a human donor with multiple sclerosis. The chain carries TRBV27 and TRBJ2-4; the D gene is possibly TRBD2 (6 bases). The CDR3 here is CASSRYSGEAKNIQYF. Written as DNA, the CDR3 is TGTGCCAGCAGTCGATATAGCGGAGAAGCCAAAAACATTCAGTACTTC.